This passage covers 24 T cell receptor beta chains from one sample sequenced in a study of blood T cell repertoires in COVID-19. TCRdb's table, derived via immunoSEQ multiplex PCR, lists solely in-frame clones and lacks some. The sample has roughly 180,000 clones; approximately 85% are singletons. Sequenced material: peripheral blood. Every receptor here comes from a woman aged 55-70 years with acute or convalescent COVID-19.

In DNA, the CDR3 is TGTGCCAGCAGCTTAGCAGGACAGAACACTGAAGCTTTCTTT. Translation gives CASSLAGQNTEAFF. The gene calls are TRBV7-6 and TRBJ1-1, with D possibly being TRBD1 (5 bases). The CDR3 totals 14 residues. Germline loops: CDR1 SGHVS, CDR2 FNYEAQ. The V end lost 0 bases, the J end lost 1 base, and 6 bases lay between the germline ends.

The chain joins TRBV5-1 to TRBJ2-3; 9 nucleotides align to TRBD2. Germline assignment: CDR1 SGHRS and CDR2 YFSETQ. The CDR3 is 16 residues long. The ends lost 4 bases at V and 2 bases at J; junction bases unmatched: 8. CDR3 loop: CASSPDAGGPTDTQYF. CDR3 bases: TGCGCCAGCAGCCCGGACGCGGGAGGGCCCACAGATACGCAGTATTTT. Supplemented by reference TRBV5-1 and TRBJ2-3, the full variable domain reads KAGVTQTPRYLIKTRGQQVTLSCSPISGHRSVSWYQQTPGQGLQFLFEYFSETQRNKGNFPGRFSGRQFSNSRSEMNVSTLELGDSALYLCASSPDAGGPTDTQYFGPGTRLTVL.

This chain joins TRBV7-8 and TRBJ2-7, with 9 bases aligning to TRBD1. Germline values: CDR1 SGHVS, CDR2 FQNEAQ. After removal of 8 bases from V and 2 bases from J, the junction contained 7 bases not matched to a gene. The CDR3 spans 14 residues. CDR3 sequence reads: CASCLTGGPYEQYF. The CDR3 DNA reads as TGTGCCAGCTGCCTTACAGGGGGCCCCTACGAGCAGTACTTC.

This clone has only a few counts. The chain joins TRBV19 to TRBJ1-1; D remains ambiguous. The V end was cut by 8 bases, the J end by 1 base, with 14 bases between. The V gene's germline CDR1 is LNHDA and CDR2 SQIVND (reference sequence). The CDR3 is 14 amino acids. The CDR3 loop is CASSPLRENTEAFF. As DNA, the CDR3 is TGTGCCAGTTCCCCCCTACGGGAGAACACTGAAGCTTTCTTT.

The chain recombines TRBV6-6 with TRBJ1-1; possibly TRBD1 for D (5 bases). Trimming left V 5 bases short and J 5 bases short, with 15 bases between. The CDR3 spans 14 residues. CDR1 is MNHNY and CDR2 is SVGAGI in the germline V gene (reference sequence). Written as DNA, the CDR3 is TGTGCCAGCAGTCCGGGGGTACGGTTAACTGAAGCTTTCTTT. It specifies CASSPGVRLTEAFF.

The J gene is TRBJ2-5, the V gene TRBV5-1; 7 bases line up with TRBD2. CDR1 and CDR2 from the germline V gene are SGHRS and YFSETQ. The V and J ends lost 2 bases and 4 bases, in that order; junction bases with no gene match: 5. The CDR3 has 14 amino acids. The CDR3 coding sequence is TGCGCCAGCAGCTTATTAGGGGAGGGAGAGACCCAGTACTTC. Its translation: CASSLLGEGETQYF.

Remarks on this clone: Its ends do not fully match the called genes, so a read error is possible. J is TRBJ1-3 and V is TRBV5-1, with TRBD1 matching 10 bases. Germline CDR1 is SGHRS and CDR2 is YFSETQ. The CDR3 sequence is 13 residues long. CDR3 nucleotides: TGCGCCAGCAGTTTGGACAGGGGGAACACCATATATTTT. This codes for CASSLDRGNTIYF.

This clone was observed once. V usage is TRBV9 and J usage is TRBJ1-6; no clear D. From germline, CDR1 is SGDLS and CDR2 YYNGEE. The V and J ends lost 4 bases and 10 bases respectively, with 12 bases between them. CDR3 size: 13 residues. This CDR3 is CASSTQSGSPLHF. The CDR3 DNA reads TGTGCCAGCAGCACGCAGTCAGGCTCACCCCTCCACTTT.

The chain combines TRBV6-1 with TRBJ1-2; D possibly corresponds to TRBD1 (5 bases). V was pared by 2 bases and J by 5 bases, with 12 bases between. This CDR3 has 14 amino acids. The germline CDR1 and CDR2 sequences are MNHNS and SASEGT. The CDR3 sequence: CASSESPGRYGYTF. The CDR3 DNA follows: TGTGCCAGCAGTGAATCGCCAGGGCGGTATGGCTACACCTTC.

This chain connects TRBV6-1 to TRBJ1-1; TRBD1 matches 8 bases. V shed 1 base and J 1 base; nucleotides not matched to a gene: 8. The CDR3 consists of 17 residues. Germline V gene data show CDR1 as MNHNS and CDR2 as SASEGT. CDR3 in amino acids: CASSEGGRGPRNTEAFF. In nucleotides, the CDR3 is TGTGCCAGCAGTGAAGGGGGCAGGGGGCCCAGGAACACTGAAGCTTTCTTT.

V gene TRBV29-1 combines with J gene TRBJ2-5, with 7 positions matching TRBD2. CDR1 is SQVTM, CDR2 ANQGSEA, per germline. The CDR3 is made up of 14 amino acids. V trimming: 1 base; J trimming: 7 bases; junction bases outside the gene matches: 9. The CDR3 region has the DNA TGCAGCGTTGAAGGGGGACTACCCTCAGGGACCCAGTACTTC. It yields the protein CSVEGGLPSGTQYF.

This chain joins TRBV2 and TRBJ2-1; D might be TRBD2 (5 bases). Germline V lookup: CDR1 SNHLY, CDR2 FYNNEI. The CDR3 length is 13 residues. V was cut by 5 bases and J by 6 bases, with 11 bases left in between. The CDR3 DNA reads as TGTGCCAGCAGTATCGGGAAGGCCAATGAGCAGTTCTTC. Protein: CASSIGKANEQFF.

The CDR3 DNA reads as TGTGCCAGCCAGGGACAGGTCAATCAGCCCCAGCATTTT. This gives the protein CASQGQVNQPQHF. The rearrangement joins TRBV6-5 to TRBJ1-5; 8 bases fit TRBD1. This CDR3 is 13 amino acids long. Germline values: CDR1 MNHEY, CDR2 SVGAGI. V was clipped by 8 bases and J by 3 bases; unmatched bases: 3.

V is TRBV2 and J is TRBJ1-1; D remains ambiguous. The CDR3 is 14 residues long. Germline V CDR1 and CDR2: SNHLY, FYNNEI. V lost 5 bases to trimming and J lost 3 bases, with 13 bases between them. CDR3 residues: CASSLDKRDTEAFF. The CDR3 nucleotides are TGTGCCAGCAGTCTCGACAAGCGGGACACTGAAGCTTTCTTT. The whole variable domain, remainder taken from reference TRBV2 and TRBJ1-1, is EPEVTQTPSHQVTQMGQEVILRCVPISNHLYFYWYRQILGQKVEFLVSFYNNEISEKSEIFDDQFSVERPDGSNFTLKIRSTKLEDSAMYFCASSLDKRDTEAFFGQGTRLTVV.

This clone has more than one count but fewer than ten. CDR3 residues: CASSPRTAAREQFF. The CDR3 nucleotides are TGTGCCAGCAGCCCACGGACAGCAGCGAGGGAGCAGTTCTTC. The rearrangement joins TRBV11-3 to TRBJ2-1; a possible D gene is TRBD1 (6 bases). With 5 bases removed from V and 10 bases from J, the gap between germline ends came to 18 bases. This CDR3 is built from 14 residues. Looked up from germline, CDR1 is SGHNT and CDR2 is YENEEA. The variable domain in full, completed from reference TRBV11-3 and TRBJ2-1, reads EAGVVQSPRYKIIEKKQPVAFWCNPISGHNTLYWYLQNLGQGPELLIRYENEEAVDDSQLPKDRFSAERLKGVDSTLKIQPAELGDSAVYLCASSPRTAAREQFFGPGTRLTVL.

This rearrangement joins TRBV7-2 to TRBJ2-1, with D possibly matching TRBD1 (6 bases). CDR3 length equals 13 residues. The V gene lost 4 bases and the J gene lost 8 bases, with 12 bases spanning the gap. Germline CDR1 is SGHTA and CDR2 is FQGNSA. The CDR3 sequence: CASSSRTDHEQFF. CDR3 DNA: TGTGCCAGCAGCTCGAGGACAGACCATGAGCAGTTCTTC.

The rearrangement uses TRBV15 and TRBJ2-1; 14 bases are shared with TRBD2. The CDR3 has 16 amino acids. The V segment lost 0 bases and the J segment 9 bases; nucleotides outside the gene matches: 4. Per the germline V gene, CDR1 is LNHNV and CDR2 is YYDKDF (reference sequence). The DNA for the CDR3 is TGTGCCACCAGCAGAGAGGGACTAGCGGGAGAGGGTGAGCAGTTCTTC. Translating gives CATSREGLAGEGEQFF.

In this sample, this clone turned up once. The rearrangement links TRBV3-1 (or the pseudogene TRBV3-2) to TRBJ1-3; D gene ambiguous. This CDR3 spans 13 amino acids. V lost 4 bases and J 2 bases, leaving 6 bases between the germline ends. Per germline, CDR1 LGHDT and CDR2 YNNKEL (reference sequence). CDR3 loop: CASSLSAGNTIYF. The CDR3 DNA is TGTGCCAGCAGCCTATCGGCTGGAAACACCATATATTTT.

The CDR3 region is CASSPFDEQFF. DNA of the CDR3: TGTGCCAGCAGCCCCTTCGATGAGCAGTTCTTC. This chain joins TRBV7-8 and TRBJ2-1, with unresolved D. This CDR3 contains 11 residues. Trimming took off 5 bases at V and 8 bases at J, with 7 bases between the two ends. Germline CDR1 and CDR2: SGHVS and FQNEAQ.

This clone has a handful of counts. The chain is built from TRBV7-3 and TRBJ2-1; D gene ambiguous. Germline V gene data show CDR1 as SGHTA and CDR2 as FQGTGA. CDR3 length: 15 residues. V lost 5 bases to trimming and J lost 3 bases, with 14 bases between them. CDR3 DNA: TGTGCCAGCAGCCCCCGCGACACCCACTACAATGAGCAGTTCTTC. Translated: CASSPRDTHYNEQFF.

The chain uses TRBV7-2 and TRBJ1-1; TRBD1 is a possible D gene (6 bases). Germline lookup yields CDR1 SGHTA and CDR2 FQGNSA. CDR3 length: 16 amino acids. V lost 1 base, J lost 0 bases, and 12 bases lay in between. CDR3 nucleotides: TGTGCCAGCAGCTTAGTACAGGGTTCCATGAACACTGAAGCTTTCTTT. Its protein is CASSLVQGSMNTEAFF.

The chain links TRBV7-9 to TRBJ1-2; D is undetermined. Per the germline V gene, CDR1 is SEHNR and CDR2 is FQNEAQ (reference sequence). The CDR3 totals 13 residues. Trimming took off 0 bases at V and 8 bases at J, with 10 bases between the two ends. The CDR3 DNA follows: TGTGCCAGCAGCTTAGCGACGAGGAGCGGCTACACCTTC. It codes for CASSLATRSGYTF. The full variable domain, in which reference TRBV7-9 and TRBJ1-2 provide the parts outside the CDR3, is DTGVSQNPRHKITKRGQNVTFRCDPISEHNRLYWYRQTLGQGPEFLTYFQNEAQLEKSRLLSDRFSAERPKGSFSTLEIQRTEQGDSAMYLCASSLATRSGYTFGSGTRLTVV.

The chain employs TRBV19 and TRBJ2-3, with D perhaps TRBD1 (5 bases). The CDR3 extends over 13 amino acids. Germline V gene lookup returns CDR1 LNHDA and CDR2 SQIVND (reference sequence). V was shortened by 5 bases and J by 3 bases, with 9 bases between the two germline ends. The CDR3 spells CASSLQGTDTQYF. In DNA form, the CDR3 reads TGTGCCAGTAGTCTCCAGGGAACAGATACGCAGTATTTT.

CDR3 residues: CASSVGTVSYNEQFF. In nucleotides, the CDR3 is TGTGCCAGCAGCGTAGGTACGGTCTCCTACAATGAGCAGTTCTTC. The chain is built from TRBV9 and TRBJ2-1; D gene ambiguous. V was shortened by 0 bases and J by 0 bases, with 7 bases between the two germline ends. Germline CDR1 and CDR2: SGDLS and YYNGEE. The CDR3 is made up of 15 amino acids.